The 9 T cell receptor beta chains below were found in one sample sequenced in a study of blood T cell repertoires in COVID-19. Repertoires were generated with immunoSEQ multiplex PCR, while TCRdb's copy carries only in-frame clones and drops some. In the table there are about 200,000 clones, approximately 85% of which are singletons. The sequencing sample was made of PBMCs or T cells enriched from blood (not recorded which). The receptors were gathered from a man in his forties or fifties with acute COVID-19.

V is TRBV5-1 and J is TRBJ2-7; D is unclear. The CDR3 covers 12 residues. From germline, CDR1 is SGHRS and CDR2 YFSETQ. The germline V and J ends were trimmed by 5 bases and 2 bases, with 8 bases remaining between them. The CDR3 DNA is TGCGCCAGCAGTTCGAGGACCTACGAGCAGTACTTC. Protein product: CASSSRTYEQYF.

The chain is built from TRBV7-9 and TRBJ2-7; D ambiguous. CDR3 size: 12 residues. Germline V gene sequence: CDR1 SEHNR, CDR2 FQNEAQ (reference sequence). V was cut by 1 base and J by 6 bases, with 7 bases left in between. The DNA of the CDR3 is TGTGCCAGCAGCTTAGGTCGAGGCGAGCAGTACTTC. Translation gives CASSLGRGEQYF.

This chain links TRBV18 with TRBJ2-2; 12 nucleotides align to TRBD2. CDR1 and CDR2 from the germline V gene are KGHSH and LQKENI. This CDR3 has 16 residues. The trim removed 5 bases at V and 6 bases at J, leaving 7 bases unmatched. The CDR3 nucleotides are TGTGCCAGCTCAGACGGACTAGCGGGAACCTCCGGGGAGCTGTTTTTT. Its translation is CASSDGLAGTSGELFF.

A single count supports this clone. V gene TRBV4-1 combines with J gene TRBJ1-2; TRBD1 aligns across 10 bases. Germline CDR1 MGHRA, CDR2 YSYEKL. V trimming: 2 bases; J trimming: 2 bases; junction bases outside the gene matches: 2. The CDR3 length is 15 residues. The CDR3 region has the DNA TGCGCCAGCAGCCAACCGGGACAGGGGAACTATGGCTACACCTTC. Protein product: CASSQPGQGNYGYTF.

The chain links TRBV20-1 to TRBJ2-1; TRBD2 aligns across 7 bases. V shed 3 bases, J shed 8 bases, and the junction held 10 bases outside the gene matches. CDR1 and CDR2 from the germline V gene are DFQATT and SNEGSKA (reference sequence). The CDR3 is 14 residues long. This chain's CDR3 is CSASWSSGLDEQFF. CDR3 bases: TGCAGTGCTAGTTGGTCTAGCGGCCTGGATGAGCAGTTCTTC.

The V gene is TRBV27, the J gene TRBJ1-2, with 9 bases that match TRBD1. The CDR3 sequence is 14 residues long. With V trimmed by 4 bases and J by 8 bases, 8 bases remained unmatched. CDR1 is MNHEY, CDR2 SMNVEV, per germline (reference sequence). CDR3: CASSYQQGAGGYTF. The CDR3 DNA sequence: TGTGCCAGCAGTTACCAACAGGGGGCGGGGGGCTACACCTTC.

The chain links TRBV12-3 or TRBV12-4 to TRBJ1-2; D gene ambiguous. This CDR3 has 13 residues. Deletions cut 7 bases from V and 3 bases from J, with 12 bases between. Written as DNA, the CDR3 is TGTGCCAGCACCCCCCGGGAACACTATGGCTACACCTTC. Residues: CASTPREHYGYTF.

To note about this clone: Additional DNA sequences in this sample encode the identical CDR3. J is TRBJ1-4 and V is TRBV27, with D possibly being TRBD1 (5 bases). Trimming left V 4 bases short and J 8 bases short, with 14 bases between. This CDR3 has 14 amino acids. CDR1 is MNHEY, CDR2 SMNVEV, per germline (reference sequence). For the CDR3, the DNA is TGTGCCAGCAGTTCACCCGGGGGTGGCGAAAAACTGTTTTTT. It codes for CASSSPGGGEKLFF.

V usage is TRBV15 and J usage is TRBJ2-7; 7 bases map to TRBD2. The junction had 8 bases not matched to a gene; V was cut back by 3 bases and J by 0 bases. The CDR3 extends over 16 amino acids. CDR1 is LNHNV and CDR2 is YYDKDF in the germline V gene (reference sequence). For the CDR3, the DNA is TGTGCCACCAGCAGGGGTACTAGCGTCAGCTCCTACGAGCAGTACTTC. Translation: CATSRGTSVSSYEQYF.